This T cell receptor beta chain appears in the sequencing data of a study of blood T cells in healthy people across ages. Study-level points and caveats: It was the long-lived donors that had more naive CD4+ cells and higher diversity than aged donors.

Combining a sample-barcoded 5' primer with a J-beta primer mix, a second PCR ran for about 7 to 11 cycles. A 12-random-nucleotide template-switch adaptor tagged each cDNA molecule. TCRdb fed the 5' RACE reads into MiXCR, producing one record per CDR3 protein. Of roughly 730,000 distinct CDR3 sequences listed, just over 55% are singletons. The CDR3 is 14 amino acids. The germline V gene has CDR1 MNHNS and CDR2 SASEGT. Details on this clonotype: The antigen is undetermined.

No fewer than 6 micrograms of total RNA were isolated from every sample. The chain combines TRBV6-1 with TRBJ2-4; weak D call: TRBD2 (5 bases). The J call may be incorrect, as the DNA end agrees better with TRBJ2-7. The sample taken for sequencing was blood. The sequence derives from a man aged 35 to 55 in good health. The CDR3 reads CASSLGLEIYEQYF. The CDR3 DNA reads as TGTGCCAGCAGCCTTGGACTGGAAATCTACGAGCAGTACTTC.